Sequencing of this T cell receptor beta chain was carried out in a study of T-cell memory formation after mild COVID-19. Study-wide findings and caveats: CD4+ bias marked clones expanding day 15 to 37, unlike balanced contracting clones.

From the 5' RACE reads, TCRdb called clonotypes with MiXCR, one entry per CDR3 protein. Of 140,000 to 150,000 distinct CDR3 sequences detected, about 23% appear once; the ten largest clones hold less than 25%. Note on this clonotype: Its antigen is undetermined.

Germline assignment: CDR1 WSHSY and CDR2 SAAADI. CDR3 length: 16 amino acids. With 0 bases removed from V and 1 base from J, the gap between germline ends came to 12 bases. This clonotype was obtained from an adult woman who had mild COVID-19 (a few samples of this study predate the infection). Cell type and time point are not known. This sequence joins TRBV10-2 and TRBJ2-5; D gene uncertain. Sequenced material: PBMCs or a T cell subset sorted from them (not recorded which). The CDR3 DNA follows: TGCGCCAGCAGTGAGTCGGTAGGAGCCGCCCAAGAGACCCAGTACTTC. Its protein product is CASSESVGAAQETQYF.